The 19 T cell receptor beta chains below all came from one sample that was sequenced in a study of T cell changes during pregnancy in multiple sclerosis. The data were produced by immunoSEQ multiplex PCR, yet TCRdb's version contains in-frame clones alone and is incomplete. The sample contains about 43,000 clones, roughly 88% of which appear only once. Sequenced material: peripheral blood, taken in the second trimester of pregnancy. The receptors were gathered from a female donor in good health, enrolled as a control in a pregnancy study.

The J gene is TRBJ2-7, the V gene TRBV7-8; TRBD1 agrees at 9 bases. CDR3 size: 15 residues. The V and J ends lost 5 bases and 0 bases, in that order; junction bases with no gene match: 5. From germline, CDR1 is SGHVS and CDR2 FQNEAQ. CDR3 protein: CASSRGQGLSYEQYF. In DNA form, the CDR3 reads TGTGCCAGCAGCCGAGGACAGGGGCTCTCCTACGAGCAGTACTTC.

The CDR3 region is CSVNRRRGNEQFF. The CDR3 coding sequence is TGCAGCGTTAACAGGCGGCGGGGGAATGAGCAGTTCTTC. This chain links TRBV29-1 with TRBJ2-1; TRBD2 matches at 7 bases. After removal of 5 bases from V and 7 bases from J, the junction contained 8 bases not matched to a gene. This CDR3 is built from 13 residues. Germline V gives CDR1 SQVTM, CDR2 ANQGSEA.

The CDR3, as DNA: TGTGCCAGCAGCCCCCCTTCCGGGACAACGAGAGGCAATGAGCAGTTCTTC. It yields the protein CASSPPSGTTRGNEQFF. V gene TRBV7-9 combines with J gene TRBJ2-1; D is perhaps TRBD1 (6 bases). Trimming shortened V by 5 bases and J by 6 bases, and 23 bases separated the two germline ends. Germline lookup yields CDR1 SEHNR and CDR2 FQNEAQ (reference sequence). This CDR3 is built from 17 residues.

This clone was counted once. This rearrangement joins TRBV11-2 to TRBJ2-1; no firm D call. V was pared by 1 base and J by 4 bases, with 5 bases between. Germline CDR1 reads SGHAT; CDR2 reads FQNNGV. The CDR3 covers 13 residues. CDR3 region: CASSLGRYNEQFF. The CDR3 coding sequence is TGTGCCAGCAGCTTAGGGCGGTACAATGAGCAGTTCTTC.

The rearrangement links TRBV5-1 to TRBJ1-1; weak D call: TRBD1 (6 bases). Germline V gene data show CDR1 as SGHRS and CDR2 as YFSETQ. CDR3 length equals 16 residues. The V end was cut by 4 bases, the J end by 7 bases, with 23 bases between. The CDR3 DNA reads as TGCGCCAGCAGCCCGGGGGGCCCCGGCGAAGGGGGTGAAGCTTTCTTT. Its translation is CASSPGGPGEGGEAFF. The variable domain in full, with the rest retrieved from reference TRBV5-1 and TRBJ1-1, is KAGVTQTPRYLIKTRGQQVTLSCSPISGHRSVSWYQQTPGQGLQFLFEYFSETQRNKGNFPGRFSGRQFSNSRSEMNVSTLELGDSALYLCASSPGGPGEGGEAFFGQGTRLTVV.

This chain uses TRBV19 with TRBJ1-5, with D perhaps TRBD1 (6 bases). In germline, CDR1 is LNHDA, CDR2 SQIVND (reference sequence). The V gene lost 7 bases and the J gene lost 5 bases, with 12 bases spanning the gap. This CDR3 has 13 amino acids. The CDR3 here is CASKRGGYQPQHF. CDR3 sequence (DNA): TGTGCCAGTAAGAGGGGGGGCTATCAGCCCCAGCATTTT.

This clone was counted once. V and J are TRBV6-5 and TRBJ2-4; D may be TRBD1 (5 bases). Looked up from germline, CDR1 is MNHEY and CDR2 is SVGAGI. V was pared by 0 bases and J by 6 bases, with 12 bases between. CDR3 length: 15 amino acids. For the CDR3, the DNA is TGTGCCAGCAGTTACTCGATGGGGCTGGGAAACATTCAGTACTTC. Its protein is CASSYSMGLGNIQYF.

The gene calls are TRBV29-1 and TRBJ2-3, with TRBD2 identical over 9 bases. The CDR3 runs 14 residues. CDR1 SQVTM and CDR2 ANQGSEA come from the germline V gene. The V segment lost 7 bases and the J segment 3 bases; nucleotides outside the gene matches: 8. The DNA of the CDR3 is TGCAGCGCTGGGTCGGCGGGGGGGACAGATACGCAGTATTTT. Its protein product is CSAGSAGGTDTQYF.

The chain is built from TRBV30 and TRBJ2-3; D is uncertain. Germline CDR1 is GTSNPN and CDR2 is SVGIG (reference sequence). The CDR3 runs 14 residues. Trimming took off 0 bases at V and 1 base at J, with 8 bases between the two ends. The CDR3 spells CAWSVPAGTDTQYF. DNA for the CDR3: TGTGCCTGGAGTGTCCCCGCGGGCACAGATACGCAGTATTTT.

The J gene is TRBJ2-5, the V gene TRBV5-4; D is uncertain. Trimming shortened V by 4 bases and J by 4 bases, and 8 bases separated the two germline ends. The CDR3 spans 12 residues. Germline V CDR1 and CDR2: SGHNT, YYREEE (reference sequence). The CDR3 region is CASSAYGETQYF. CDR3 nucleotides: TGTGCCAGCAGCGCGTACGGAGAGACCCAGTACTTC.

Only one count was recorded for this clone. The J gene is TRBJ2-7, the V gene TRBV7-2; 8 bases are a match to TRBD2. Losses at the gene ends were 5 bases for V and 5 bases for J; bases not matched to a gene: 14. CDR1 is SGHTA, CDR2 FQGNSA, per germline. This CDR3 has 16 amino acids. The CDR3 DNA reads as TGTGCCAGCAGCCAACGGGGAAGCGGGAGTCCCGACGAGCAGTACTTC. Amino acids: CASSQRGSGSPDEQYF.

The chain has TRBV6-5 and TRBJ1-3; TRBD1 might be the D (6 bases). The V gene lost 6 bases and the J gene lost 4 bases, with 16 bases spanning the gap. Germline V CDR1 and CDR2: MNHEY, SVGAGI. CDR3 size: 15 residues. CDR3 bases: TGTGCCAGCAGACATATACAGGGCCTCGGAAACACCATATATTTT. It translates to CASRHIQGLGNTIYF.

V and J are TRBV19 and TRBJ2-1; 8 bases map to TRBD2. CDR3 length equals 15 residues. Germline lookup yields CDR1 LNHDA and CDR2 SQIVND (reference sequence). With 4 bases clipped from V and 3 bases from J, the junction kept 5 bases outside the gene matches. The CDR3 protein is CASSRGGGYYNEQFF. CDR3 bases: TGTGCCAGTAGTAGAGGCGGGGGGTACTACAATGAGCAGTTCTTC.

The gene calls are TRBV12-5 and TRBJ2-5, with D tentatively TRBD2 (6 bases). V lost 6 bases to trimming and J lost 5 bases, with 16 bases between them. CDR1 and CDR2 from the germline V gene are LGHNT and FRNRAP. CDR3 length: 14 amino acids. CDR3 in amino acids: CASGRLGNTETQYF. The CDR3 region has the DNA TGTGCTAGTGGCCGACTAGGGAACACGGAGACCCAGTACTTC.

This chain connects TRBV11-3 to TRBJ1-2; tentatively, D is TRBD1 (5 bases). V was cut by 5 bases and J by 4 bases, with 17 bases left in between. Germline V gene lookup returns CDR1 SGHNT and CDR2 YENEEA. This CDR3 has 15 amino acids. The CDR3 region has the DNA TGTGCCAGCAGCCCCGCGGGGGTTTCGAGCTATGGCTACACCTTC. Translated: CASSPAGVSSYGYTF.

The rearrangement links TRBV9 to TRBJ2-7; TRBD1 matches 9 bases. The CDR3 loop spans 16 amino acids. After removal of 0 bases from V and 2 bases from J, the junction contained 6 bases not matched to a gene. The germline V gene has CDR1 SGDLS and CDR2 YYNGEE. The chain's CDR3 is CASSVATRTGAYEQYF. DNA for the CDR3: TGTGCCAGCAGCGTAGCTACGAGGACAGGGGCCTACGAGCAGTACTTC.

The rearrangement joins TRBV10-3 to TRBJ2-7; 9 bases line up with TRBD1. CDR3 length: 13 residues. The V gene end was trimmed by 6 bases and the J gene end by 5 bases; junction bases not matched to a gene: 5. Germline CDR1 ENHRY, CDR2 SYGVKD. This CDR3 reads CAIRGRDRDEQYF. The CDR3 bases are TGTGCCATCAGGGGACGGGACAGGGACGAGCAGTACTTC.

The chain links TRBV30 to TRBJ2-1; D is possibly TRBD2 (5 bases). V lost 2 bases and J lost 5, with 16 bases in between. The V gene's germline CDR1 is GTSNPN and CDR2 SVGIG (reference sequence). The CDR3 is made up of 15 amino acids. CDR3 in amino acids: CAWSTFRVANNEQFF. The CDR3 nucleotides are TGTGCCTGGAGTACCTTTAGAGTAGCGAACAATGAGCAGTTCTTC.

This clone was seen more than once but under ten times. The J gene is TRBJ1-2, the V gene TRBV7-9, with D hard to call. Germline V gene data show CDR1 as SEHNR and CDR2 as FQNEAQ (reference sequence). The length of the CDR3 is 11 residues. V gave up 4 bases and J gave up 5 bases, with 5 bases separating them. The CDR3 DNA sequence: TGTGCCAGCAGCTGGCAGTATGGCTACACCTTC. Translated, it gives CASSWQYGYTF. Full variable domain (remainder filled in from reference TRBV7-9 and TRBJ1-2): DTGVSQNPRHKITKRGQNVTFRCDPISEHNRLYWYRQTLGQGPEFLTYFQNEAQLEKSRLLSDRFSAERPKGSFSTLEIQRTEQGDSAMYLCASSWQYGYTFGSGTRLTVV.